This T cell receptor beta chain was identified during a study of T cells in Graves' hyperthyroidism and ophthalmopathy. The PBMCs studied were ones that came from roughly 11 ml fresh peripheral blood. Template material for amplifying TCR beta CDR3 regions consisted of RNA transcripts. First-round RT-PCR with HTBI primers amplified the TCR CDR3 region. One entry per CDR3 protein results from TCRdb running MiXCR on the multiplex PCR reads. The data contain 490,000 or so distinct CDR3 sequences, roughly 23% of them singletons. With 5 bases removed from V and 4 bases from J, the gap between germline ends came to 9 bases. CDR3 length: 12 residues. Germline-derived CDR1 and CDR2 are SGHTA and FQGNSA.

Sample: blood. V usage is TRBV7-2 and J usage is TRBJ2-7; no clear D. The clonotype was recovered from a woman between 70 and 85 years old with Graves' ophthalmopathy. DNA for the CDR3: TGTGCCAGCAGCCCGTTCCCGTACGAGCAGTACTTC. Protein: CASSPFPYEQYF.